This paragraph reports one T cell receptor (beta chain). A junction end diverges from the germline sequence, so it may reflect a read error. The lymph nodes were axillary draining lymph nodes from breast cancer patients. The data were taken from a study of breast tumors, draining lymph nodes, adjacent tissues. One entry per CDR3 protein, called by TCRdb with MiXCR from the multiplex PCR reads. The data show approximately 230,000 distinct CDR3 sequences, less than 35% seen once. The sequenced sample consisted of axillary lymph node tissue. The clonotype was recovered from a female donor with breast cancer. Some clones in this sample may be carry-over from other donors' samples.

DNA of the CDR3: TGTACCAGCGCCGGACTAGCGGGGAACACCGGGGAGCTGTTTTTT. Its translation is CTSAGLAGNTGELFF. The V gene is TRBV11-2, the J gene TRBJ2-2; 11 positions agree with TRBD2. The CDR3 runs 15 residues. The germline gives CDR1 SGHAT, CDR2 FQNNGV.